The T cell receptor beta chain under discussion was sequenced for a study of blood T cell repertoires in COVID-19. This clone was counted a single time. The CDR3 runs to 16 residues. Germline CDR1 and CDR2: MDHEN and SYDVKM. V was clipped by 0 bases and J by 2 bases, with 10 bases between them. How the authors handled the data: Amplification from reference gene primers served as the basis for estimated nucleated cell counts. Here immunoSEQ multiplex PCR was the method, and the copy in TCRdb shows in-frame clones only, minus some. That table is the source of V, J and clone size, and D and trimming were worked out from the DNA. Of under 500,000 clones in the sample, about 85% are singletons; the top ten hold under 2%.

Sequenced input: PBMCs or T cells enriched from blood (not recorded which). The receptor comes from a woman aged 18-29 years with acute COVID-19. This sequence joins TRBV28 and TRBJ2-2; possibly TRBD2 for D (6 bases). The CDR3 region is CASSLWGGPNTGELFF. For the CDR3, the DNA is TGTGCCAGCAGTTTATGGGGAGGACCCAACACCGGGGAGCTGTTTTTT.